Below, 31 T cell receptor beta chains from the same sample are listed, as sequenced in a study of blood T cell repertoires in COVID-19. TCRdb's copy holds only in-frame clones and misses some; the assay was immunoSEQ multiplex PCR. The table has tens of thousands of clones, 75% to 90% seen once. What was sequenced was peripheral blood. The receptors here all came from a human donor in a cohort sampled during active COVID-19.

The rearrangement joins TRBV3-1 (or the pseudogene TRBV3-2) to TRBJ2-6; maybe TRBD2 (6 bases). V was clipped by 4 bases and J by 4 bases, with 29 bases between them. The CDR3 spans 21 residues. The germline CDR1 and CDR2 sequences are LGHDT and YNNKEL (reference sequence). The CDR3 loop is CASSPLSPPGLTVRGANVLTF. The CDR3 bases are TGTGCCAGCAGCCCCCTGTCACCGCCGGGACTGACGGTTCGCGGGGCCAACGTCCTGACTTTC.

In this sample, this clone turned up a few times. The V gene is TRBV11-2, the J gene TRBJ1-2; no reliable D call. Germline loops: CDR1 SGHAT, CDR2 FQNNGV. V was cut by 5 bases and J by 8 bases, with 30 bases left in between. The CDR3 has 18 amino acids. As DNA, the CDR3 is TGTGCCAGCAGCCGTCCTGCTAATCGGAACCCCATAACTAGGGGCTACACCTTC. Translation: CASSRPANRNPITRGYTF.

The chain uses TRBV5-3 and TRBJ2-1, with 11 bases aligning to TRBD2. TRBV5-3 is designated an ORF whose function remains uncertain. This CDR3 contains 18 residues. With V trimmed by 0 bases and J by 15 bases, 20 bases remained unmatched. The CDR3 loop reads CARSLGLAGKLLAPRVFF. The DNA for the CDR3 is TGTGCCAGAAGCTTGGGACTAGCGGGAAAACTATTGGCCCCCCGGGTGTTCTTC.

V usage is TRBV14 and J usage is TRBJ2-3; maybe TRBD2 (6 bases). Trimming pared 2 bases from V and 3 bases from J, leaving 6 bases between. CDR1 and CDR2 (germline): SGHDN, FVKESK. The length of the CDR3 is 13 residues. CDR3 sequence: CASSQLATDTQYF. The DNA for the CDR3 is TGTGCCAGCAGCCAACTAGCGACAGATACGCAGTATTTT.

The J gene is TRBJ2-5, the V gene TRBV18; TRBD1 aligns across 7 bases. Germline loops: CDR1 KGHSH, CDR2 LQKENI. J lost 5 bases, V lost 4 bases, and 1 base had no gene match. This CDR3 has 12 residues. The CDR3 DNA is TGTGCCAGCTCACGACAGGGTGAGACCCAGTACTTC. Translating gives CASSRQGETQYF.

This clone was recorded a few times. The chain is built from TRBV13 and TRBJ2-1; D is uncertain. The germline CDR1 and CDR2 sequences are PRHDT and FYEKMQ (reference sequence). Trimming cost V 5 bases and J 7 bases, with 12 bases left between them. CDR3 length: 13 residues. The CDR3 loop reads CASSSSNMNEQFF. The CDR3 DNA reads as TGTGCCAGCAGCAGTTCCAACATGAATGAGCAGTTCTTC.

The sample holds a few counts of this clone. This chain links TRBV7-2 with TRBJ2-5, with D possibly matching TRBD2 (5 bases). The CDR3 extends over 12 amino acids. Germline V gene sequence: CDR1 SGHTA, CDR2 FQGNSA. Between the trimmed V and J ends, which lost 3 bases and 5 bases, there was a span of 7 bases. CDR3 region: CASSFRRETQYF. The CDR3 DNA follows: TGTGCCAGCAGCTTTCGGAGGGAGACCCAGTACTTC.

J is TRBJ1-5 and V is TRBV27, with D perhaps matching TRBD1 (5 bases). Trimming pared 9 bases from V and 2 bases from J, leaving 11 bases between. The CDR3 is 13 residues long. Germline V gives CDR1 MNHEY, CDR2 SMNVEV (reference sequence). As DNA, the CDR3 is TGTGCCAGTGGGGCTTACGGCAATCAGCCCCAGCATTTT. This encodes CASGAYGNQPQHF.

This rearrangement joins TRBV9 to TRBJ2-1, with D possibly TRBD2 on 6 matching bases. The CDR3 contains 14 residues. Germline V gene sequence: CDR1 SGDLS, CDR2 YYNGEE. Trimming removed 5 bases from V and 1 base from J, with 10 bases in between. The CDR3 sequence: CASRMAGSYNEQFF. The CDR3 DNA follows: TGTGCCAGCAGGATGGCGGGATCCTACAATGAGCAGTTCTTC.

The gene calls are TRBV27 and TRBJ1-1, with 8 bases matching TRBD1. Looked up from germline, CDR1 is MNHEY and CDR2 is SMNVEV (reference sequence). CDR3 size: 13 residues. V lost 3 bases and J lost 5; bases outside the gene matches: 2. The chain's CDR3 is CASSFRTGTEAFF. The DNA for the CDR3 is TGTGCCAGCAGTTTTAGGACAGGGACTGAAGCTTTCTTT.

The rearrangement links TRBV27 to TRBJ2-6; D ambiguous. This CDR3 comprises 13 residues. Trimming took off 6 bases at V and 0 bases at J, with 3 bases between the two ends. Per the germline V gene, CDR1 is MNHEY and CDR2 is SMNVEV (reference sequence). This CDR3 reads CASRYSGANVLTF. As DNA, the CDR3 is TGTGCCAGCAGGTACTCTGGGGCCAACGTCCTGACTTTC.

The V gene is TRBV7-9, the J gene TRBJ2-1, with D perhaps matching TRBD1 (6 bases). The length of the CDR3 is 13 residues. Germline CDR1 is SEHNR and CDR2 is FQNEAQ (reference sequence). Trimming left V 0 bases short and J 16 bases short, with 16 bases between. The CDR3 is CASSLALRGWLFF. The CDR3 DNA is TGTGCCAGCAGCTTAGCGCTCAGGGGATGGCTTTTCTTC.

This rearrangement joins TRBV28 to TRBJ1-1; 7 bases line up with TRBD1. This CDR3 spans 15 amino acids. CDR1 is MDHEN, CDR2 SYDVKM, per germline. V was clipped by 8 bases and J by 5 bases; unmatched bases: 14. The CDR3 DNA reads TGTGCCAGCCTACGAGGAACAGGGGTGGGTACTGAAGCTTTCTTT. Translating it yields CASLRGTGVGTEAFF.

The CDR3: CASSLGDWAADTQYF. The CDR3 DNA is TGCGCCAGCAGCTTGGGGGACTGGGCGGCAGATACGCAGTATTTT. The chain has TRBV5-1 and TRBJ2-3; possibly TRBD2 for D (6 bases). This CDR3 comprises 15 residues. CDR1 is SGHRS and CDR2 is YFSETQ in the germline V gene. V was pared by 0 bases and J by 4 bases, with 12 bases between.

There are a few counts of this clone. The chain carries TRBV7-2 and TRBJ2-7, with a tentative D call TRBD1 (5 bases). The CDR3 spans 16 residues. CDR1 and CDR2 (germline): SGHTA, FQGNSA. Trimming removed 4 bases from V and 2 bases from J, with 18 bases in between. This CDR3 reads CASSYSVDPQAYEQYF. As DNA, the CDR3 is TGTGCCAGCAGCTACTCCGTGGACCCACAGGCCTACGAGCAGTACTTC.

J is TRBJ1-1 and V is TRBV6-4; TRBD1 is a possible D gene (5 bases). CDR3 length: 13 amino acids. Germline CDR1 MRHNA, CDR2 SNTAGT. V shed 11 bases and J shed 5 bases, with 18 bases lying between them. CDR3 nucleotide sequence: TGTGCCTCCCCGGGACCGCGGGGAACTGAAGCTTTCTTT. Its protein product is CASPGPRGTEAFF.

The chain carries TRBV24-1 and TRBJ2-7; no firm D call. The CDR3 extends over 11 amino acids. Between the trimmed V and J ends, which lost 6 bases and 4 bases, there was a span of 6 bases. CDR1 is KGHDR and CDR2 is SFDVKD in the germline V gene. CDR3: CATSNNYEQYF. For the CDR3, the DNA is TGTGCCACCAGTAACAATTACGAGCAGTACTTC.

This chain connects TRBV27 to TRBJ1-2; no firm D call. There are 17 residues in the CDR3. Germline assignment: CDR1 MNHEY and CDR2 SMNVEV (reference sequence). V was pared by 0 bases and J by 4 bases, with 18 bases between. The CDR3 sequence: CASSLSITTALGYGYTF. The DNA of the CDR3 is TGTGCCAGCAGTTTATCTATAACAACCGCTCTAGGCTATGGCTACACCTTC.

The chain couples TRBV7-2 to TRBJ1-1; weak D call: TRBD1 (5 bases). V was shortened by 4 bases and J by 1 base, with 10 bases between the two germline ends. Germline V lookup: CDR1 SGHTA, CDR2 FQGNSA. The CDR3 length is 14 residues. In nucleotides, the CDR3 is TGTGCCAGCAGCTCCCGGGGGGGGAACACTGAAGCTTTCTTT. Translation gives CASSSRGGNTEAFF.

J is TRBJ1-2 and V is TRBV18; possibly TRBD1 for D (6 bases). The V gene's germline CDR1 is KGHSH and CDR2 LQKENI. This CDR3 spans 13 amino acids. V was cut by 6 bases and J by 4 bases, with 12 bases left in between. Here the CDR3 DNA reads TGTGCCAGCTCGTTGGGGGCCATCTATGGCTACACCTTC. Its protein product is CASSLGAIYGYTF.

The rearrangement joins TRBV6-5 to TRBJ1-2; D uncertain. Trimming took off 6 bases at V and 1 base at J, with 9 bases between the two ends. Germline lookup yields CDR1 MNHEY and CDR2 SVGAGI. The CDR3 loop spans 13 amino acids. As DNA, the CDR3 is TGTGCCAGCAGAACAATCTTTAACTATGGCTACACCTTC. It translates to CASRTIFNYGYTF.

CDR3 in DNA: TGCAGCGTTGGAGGGCATAACACAGATACGCAGTATTTT. This translates into CSVGGHNTDTQYF. The V call is TRBV29-1, the J call TRBJ2-3, with a possible D match to TRBD2 (5 bases). Trimming removed 4 bases from V and 2 bases from J, with 10 bases in between. The germline gives CDR1 SQVTM, CDR2 ANQGSEA. CDR3 length equals 13 residues.

The chain employs TRBV27 and TRBJ2-2, with D tentatively TRBD1 (6 bases). Germline CDR1 and CDR2: MNHEY and SMNVEV (reference sequence). Trimming took off 4 bases at V and 5 bases at J, with 11 bases between the two ends. CDR3 length: 14 amino acids. The CDR3 reads CASSWTAGTGELFF. CDR3 sequence (DNA): TGTGCCAGCAGTTGGACAGCCGGAACCGGGGAGCTGTTTTTT.

The chain couples TRBV2 to TRBJ1-5, with a possible D match to TRBD1 (5 bases). CDR3 length: 15 residues. V was trimmed by 6 bases and J by 3 bases, leaving 15 bases between them. CDR1 is SNHLY and CDR2 is FYNNEI in the germline V gene. CDR3 nucleotides: TGTGCCAGCAGAGGACATCAGTTCGACAATCAGCCCCAGCATTTT. Residues: CASRGHQFDNQPQHF.

J is TRBJ2-5 and V is TRBV9, with 10 bases lining up with TRBD2. Germline V gene sequence: CDR1 SGDLS, CDR2 YYNGEE. This CDR3 has 16 residues. The V and J ends lost 5 bases and 2 bases, in that order; junction bases with no gene match: 9. In DNA form, the CDR3 reads TGTGCCAGCAGTTACTCGGGGACTAGCGTACAAGAGACCCAGTACTTC. Translation gives CASSYSGTSVQETQYF.

This chain's CDR3 is CASSMATGGNSPLHF. DNA for the CDR3: TGTGCCAGTAGTATGGCGACAGGGGGCAATTCACCCCTCCACTTT. J is TRBJ1-6 and V is TRBV19; TRBD1 agrees at 10 bases. The ends lost 3 bases at V and 7 bases at J; junction bases unmatched: 3. Germline-derived CDR1 and CDR2 are LNHDA and SQIVND (reference sequence). This CDR3 comprises 15 residues.

V gene TRBV5-1 combines with J gene TRBJ2-5; unclear D gene. The V end was cut by 0 bases, the J end by 0 bases, with 6 bases between. The CDR3 contains 14 residues. The V gene's germline CDR1 is SGHRS and CDR2 YFSETQ. Here the CDR3 reads CASSLVYNQETQYF. For the CDR3, the DNA is TGCGCCAGCAGCTTGGTTTACAACCAAGAGACCCAGTACTTC.

This clone was detected only a few times. The chain has TRBV28 and TRBJ1-1; D ambiguous. Trimming shortened V by 10 bases and J by 0 bases, and 12 bases separated the two germline ends. Germline CDR1 is MDHEN and CDR2 is SYDVKM. The CDR3 has 13 residues. CDR3 bases: TGTGCCATCACCAGTTACATGAACACTGAAGCTTTCTTT. It translates to CAITSYMNTEAFF.

This chain links TRBV11-2 with TRBJ2-2, with 15 nucleotides matching TRBD2. Losses at the gene ends were 3 bases for V and 5 bases for J; bases not matched to a gene: 1. The CDR3 is 16 residues long. The germline gives CDR1 SGHAT, CDR2 FQNNGV. The CDR3 region is CASSFGLAGGTGELFF. The CDR3 DNA reads TGTGCCAGCAGCTTCGGACTAGCGGGGGGGACCGGGGAGCTGTTTTTT.

This clone was counted between two and nine times. This chain connects TRBV12-3 or TRBV12-4 to TRBJ2-5, with TRBD2 matching over 8 bases. The J segment lost 3 bases and the V segment lost 3 bases, leaving 0 bases of the junction unmatched. The CDR3 spans 13 residues. In DNA form, the CDR3 reads TGTGCCAGCAGTTTCGGGAGGGAAGAGACCCAGTACTTC. Amino acids: CASSFGREETQYF.

J is TRBJ2-6 and V is TRBV21-1; the table gives TRBD1 as D, unverified against the DNA. TRBV21-1 is a pseudogene. The CDR3 runs 18 residues. CDR3 sequence: CASPRTGTGYSGANVLTF. The CDR3 DNA is TGTGCCAGCCCAAGGACCGGGACAGGATACTCTGGGGCCAACGTCCTGACTTTC.